The rows below give T cell receptor beta chains drawn from one sample of a study of OX40 agonist ivuxolimab in advanced cancers. Some clones are missing from TCRdb's copy, which holds only in-frame ones; the method was immunoSEQ multiplex PCR. Of about 90,000 clones listed, around 88% are singletons. This specimen consisted of CD4+ or CD8+ T cells sorted from blood, obtained in a trial of the OX40 agonist ivuxolimab. These receptors were taken from an adult with an advanced solid tumor such as melanoma, head and neck, liver or kidney cancer. Each CDR3 is given with its conserved first and last residue. The order of the fields is J gene, clone size, D gene, V gene, CDR3 DNA, CDR3 protein. D genes are given only for firm matches. Size tells how often a clone was seen (once, few, many) or the class of an expanded clone, and some rows leave it out.

>TRBJ2-7|-|-|TRBV30
TGTGCCTGGAGTGTAACGGGGGTCGAGCAGTACTTC
CAWSVTGVEQYF
>TRBJ1-2|-|-|TRBV6-6
TGTGCCAGCAGTCCCTCGACAGGCTCCTATGGCTACACCTTC
CASSPSTGSYGYTF
>TRBJ2-7|-|-|TRBV4-2
TGTGCCAGCAGCCAAGTAGCCCATACCTCTAACGAGCAGTACTTC
CASSQVAHTSNEQYF
>TRBJ2-7|many|-|TRBV5-4
TGTGCCAGCAGCCCTGGACTATCCTCCTACGAGCAGTACTTC
CASSPGLSSYEQYF
>TRBJ1-6|-|-|TRBV5-5
TGTGCCAGCAGCTTTCAACTACATAATTCACCCCTCCACTTT
CASSFQLHNSPLHF
>TRBJ2-7|once|TRBD1|TRBV7-6
TGTGCCAGCAGCTTAGGTCCGCCACAGGGGACCTACGAGCAGTACTTC
CASSLGPPQGTYEQYF
>TRBJ2-7|-|-|TRBV10-3
TGTGCCATCAGGGCCGGGAACTCCTACGAGCAGTACTTC
CAIRAGNSYEQYF
>TRBJ1-1|-|-|TRBV4-2
TGTGCCAGCAGCTTGGTTGGGACTGAAGCTTTCTTT
CASSLVGTEAFF
>TRBJ1-2|-|-|TRBV28
TGTGCCAGCAGTGTAGCAGTCTATGGCTACACCTTC
CASSVAVYGYTF
>TRBJ1-2|-|TRBD1|TRBV7-2
TGTGCCAGCAGCTTCAGACAGGGCCGGATCTACACCTTC
CASSFRQGRIYTF
>TRBJ2-3|-|TRBD2|TRBV7-6
TGTGCCAGCAGCTTAGTGGGACTAGACACAGATACGCAGTATTTT
CASSLVGLDTDTQYF
>TRBJ1-2|-|-|TRBV4-2
TGTGCCAGCAGCCACCCCGACGGGGAGAACTATGGCTACACCTTC
CASSHPDGENYGYTF
>TRBJ1-1|-|-|TRBV25-1
TGTGCCAGCAGGCGAGGGCGGGACTCAGGTGAAGGGGGCACTGAAGCTTTCTTT
CASRRGRDSGEGGTEAFF
>TRBJ2-6|once|-|TRBV7-9
TGTGCCAGCAGCTCCTCCCACTCTGGGGCCAACGTCCTGACTTTC
CASSSSHSGANVLTF
>TRBJ1-1|-|-|TRBV14
TGTGCCAGCAGCCAAGTCCCGCTGGGGACTGAAGCTTTCTTT
CASSQVPLGTEAFF
>TRBJ2-5|few|-|TRBV5-1
TGCGCCAGCAGCCCTTCAGGCGGACAAGAGACCCAGTACTTC
CASSPSGGQETQYF
>TRBJ2-7|-|-|TRBV6-1
TGTGCCAGCCACGACATTGGGCATCCGAAGTACGAGCAGTACTTC
CASHDIGHPKYEQYF
>TRBJ1-2|-|TRBD1|TRBV5-6
TGTGCCAGCAGCGAACCGGGACAGGGGAACTATGGCTACACCTTC
CASSEPGQGNYGYTF
>TRBJ1-2|-|-|TRBV19
TGTGCCAGTAGTACTGGGGACGGTTCTAACTATGGCTACACCTTC
CASSTGDGSNYGYTF
>TRBJ2-1|-|-|TRBV28
TGTGCCAGCAGTCTCCGGGACTTCGACTACAATGAGCAGTTCTTC
CASSLRDFDYNEQFF
>TRBJ1-1|once|TRBD1|TRBV7-2
TGTGCCAGCAGCTTACTGTCCAGGGGGCGGAACACTGAAGCTTTCTTT
CASSLLSRGRNTEAFF
>TRBJ2-5|-|-|TRBV6-6
TGTGCCAGCAGTCCCGGTTCGGAGACCCAGTACTTC
CASSPGSETQYF
>TRBJ1-1|-|-|TRBV28
TGTGCCAGCAGTGTTCCAGGGAGAACTGAAGCTTTCTTT
CASSVPGRTEAFF
>TRBJ2-7|-|-|TRBV25-1
TGTGCCAGCAGTACCCGGACACCTTCCTACGAGCAGTACTTC
CASSTRTPSYEQYF
>TRBJ1-1|-|-|TRBV20-1
TGCAGTGCACATTACTCCGCTGAAGCTTTCTTT
CSAHYSAEAFF
>TRBJ2-7|-|TRBD2|TRBV27
TGTGCCAGCAGCCGGGGACTACCTCCGATCGAGCAGTACTTC
CASSRGLPPIEQYF
>TRBJ1-2|-|-|TRBV5-1
TGCGCCAGCAGCTTGGACAGCGCCGGGGGCTACACCTTC
CASSLDSAGGYTF
>TRBJ1-5|once|TRBD1|TRBV19
TGTGCCAGTAGGGACAGGGGTAGGCAGCCCCAGCATTTT
CASRDRGRQPQHF
>TRBJ2-2|-|-|TRBV2
TGTGCCAGCAGTGAAGCGCTCGGCGGGGAGCTGTTTTTT
CASSEALGGELFF
>TRBJ1-4|-|TRBD1|TRBV29-1
TGCAGCGCCTCGGGGACAGGGGGTGAAAAACTGTTTTTT
CSASGTGGEKLFF
>TRBJ1-6|once|-|TRBV18
TGTGCCAGCTCACGAGGATACAATTCACCCCTCCACTTT
CASSRGYNSPLHF
>TRBJ2-5|-|-|TRBV5-6
TGTGCCAGCAGCTTGTCGGGACACTCCTATAAAGAGACCCAGTACTTC
CASSLSGHSYKETQYF
>TRBJ1-2|once|-|TRBV27
TGTGCCAGCGGCAAGACAGGAGGGTATGGCTACACCTTC
CASGKTGGYGYTF
>TRBJ2-7|-|-|TRBV28
TGTGCCAGCAGTCCTCCGGTTACCTACGAGCAGTACTTC
CASSPPVTYEQYF
>TRBJ2-3|-|TRBD1|TRBV15
TGTGCCACCAGCAGGCCACAGGGGGCTGGGGATACGCAGTATTTT
CATSRPQGAGDTQYF
>TRBJ1-2|-|-|TRBV29-1
TGCAGCGTTCAAAGTCCTGCAGTCTTAGGCTACACCTTC
CSVQSPAVLGYTF
>TRBJ1-2|few|TRBD1|TRBV4-2
TGTGCCAGCAGACGACAGGGGGCGGATCAGGGGTATGGCTACACCTTC
CASRRQGADQGYGYTF
>TRBJ1-1|-|-|TRBV19
TGTGCCAGTAGTATAGGGGGACCCCGCTTCCACACTGAAGCTTTCTTT
CASSIGGPRFHTEAFF
>TRBJ2-3|-|-|TRBV6-6
TGTGCCAGCAGTTACCCAGGTTCGTCCACAGATACGCAGTATTTT
CASSYPGSSTDTQYF
>TRBJ2-2|-|-|TRBV19
TGTGCCAGTAGTCCCATGCTCGGGGAGCTGTTTTTT
CASSPMLGELFF
>TRBJ2-3|-|-|TRBV7-3
TGTGCCAGCAGCCCAGAGCCTAGCGACACAGATACGCAGTATTTT
CASSPEPSDTDTQYF